This is a list of T cell receptor beta chains from one sample in a study of memory CD4+ T cells and cytomegalovirus serostatus. Produced via immunoSEQ multiplex PCR; TCRdb's table is partial and in-frame only. The sample includes about 57,000 clones, more than 60% of them seen just once. Sequences were obtained from memory CD4+ T cells from blood. The source is an adult in good health and CMV-seronegative. Both conserved end residues are part of each CDR3. D genes are given only for firm matches. Some rows have no size entry. The others give once, few or many, or a class for an expanded clone.

J	V	size	D	length	CDR3	DNA
TRBJ1-4	TRBV30	NA	NA	14	CAWRPRGTSEKLFF	TGTGCCTGGAGGCCCCGGGGGACAAGTGAAAAACTGTTTTTT
TRBJ1-2	TRBV29-1	NA	TRBD1	14	CSVTGTGGALGYTF	TGCAGCGTCACCGGGACAGGGGGCGCCTTGGGCTACACCTTC
TRBJ1-1	TRBV7-9	NA	NA	13	CASSPGRATEAFF	TGTGCCAGCAGCCCAGGGAGGGCCACTGAAGCTTTCTTT
TRBJ2-3	TRBV18	NA	NA	15	CASSPLSRSTDTQYF	TGTGCCAGCTCACCACTTTCTAGATCCACAGATACGCAGTATTTT
TRBJ1-1	TRBV14	NA	NA	16	CASSPLAGIGGTEAFF	TGTGCCAGCAGCCCTCTCGCAGGGATCGGGGGCACTGAAGCTTTCTTT
TRBJ2-4	TRBV19	NA	NA	15	CASSTTGLAKNIQYF	TGTGCCAGTAGTACCACAGGGCTTGCCAAAAACATTCAGTACTTC
TRBJ2-7	TRBV11-2	NA	TRBD2	13	CASSLEGGYEQYF	TGTGCCAGCAGCTTAGAGGGAGGGTACGAGCAGTACTTC
TRBJ1-5	TRBV4-2	NA	NA	15	CASSQDRGSNQPQHF	TGTGCCAGCAGCCAAGATAGGGGGAGCAATCAGCCCCAGCATTTT
TRBJ2-2	TRBV28	NA	TRBD1	15	CASSQTDRGTGELFF	TGTGCCAGCAGTCAGACGGACAGGGGGACCGGGGAGCTGTTTTTT
TRBJ2-2	TRBV5-1	NA	TRBD2	19	CASSRNAGTSGTVTGELFF	TGCGCCAGCAGCCGGAACGCCGGGACTAGCGGGACGGTCACCGGGGAGCTGTTTTTT
TRBJ2-7	TRBV29-1	NA	NA	12	CSGQTATYEQYF	TGCAGCGGTCAGACAGCGACTTACGAGCAGTACTTC
TRBJ1-6	TRBV6-6	NA	NA	14	CASSSRAHGSPLHF	TGTGCCAGCAGTTCTAGGGCCCACGGTTCACCCCTCCACTTT
TRBJ1-6	TRBV6-1	NA	NA	15	CASSVKNSYNSPLHF	TGTGCCAGCAGTGTAAAAAACTCCTATAATTCACCCCTCCACTTT
TRBJ1-2	TRBV19	NA	NA	13	CASNPGTSYGYTF	TGTGCCAGTAACCCCGGGACCTCCTATGGCTACACCTTC
TRBJ2-2	TRBV6-4	NA	NA	16	CASSGEAGGHAGELFF	TGTGCCAGCTCTGGAGAGGCCGGGGGGCATGCCGGGGAGCTGTTTTTT
TRBJ2-1	TRBV15	NA	TRBD2	16	CATSRGLTSGGDEQFF	TGTGCCACCAGCAGGGGATTAACTAGCGGGGGCGATGAGCAGTTCTTC
TRBJ1-5	TRBV6-6	NA	NA	12	CASTGSDQPQHF	TGTGCCAGCACAGGGTCAGATCAGCCCCAGCATTTT
TRBJ2-3	TRBV11-3	once	NA	15	CASSPGGDAREEQYF	TGTGCCAGCAGCCCAGGGGGGGACGCCCGAGAAGAGCAGTATTTT
TRBJ2-7	TRBV11-3	NA	TRBD2	15	CASSPGGGLGYEQYF	TGTGCCAGCAGCCCGGGAGGTGGATTAGGCTACGAGCAGTACTTC
TRBJ1-6	TRBV19	NA	TRBD1	14	CASSGTGGNSPLHF	TGTGCCAGTAGTGGGACAGGGGGTAATTCACCCCTCCACTTT
TRBJ1-5	TRBV19	NA	TRBD1	15	CASSYQGASNQPQHF	TGTGCCAGTAGTTACCAGGGGGCTAGCAATCAGCCCCAGCATTTT